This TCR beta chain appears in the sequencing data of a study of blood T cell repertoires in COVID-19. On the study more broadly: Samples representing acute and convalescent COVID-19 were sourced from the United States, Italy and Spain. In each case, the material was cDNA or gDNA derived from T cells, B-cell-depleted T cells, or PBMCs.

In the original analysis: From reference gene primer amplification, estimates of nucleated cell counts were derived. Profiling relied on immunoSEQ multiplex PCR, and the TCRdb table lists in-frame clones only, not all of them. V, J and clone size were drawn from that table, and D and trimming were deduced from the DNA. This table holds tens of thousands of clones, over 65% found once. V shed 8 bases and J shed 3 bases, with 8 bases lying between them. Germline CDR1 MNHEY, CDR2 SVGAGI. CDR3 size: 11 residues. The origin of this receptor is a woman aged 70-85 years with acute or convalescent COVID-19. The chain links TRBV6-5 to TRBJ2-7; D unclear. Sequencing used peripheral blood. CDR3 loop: CASPPNYEQYF. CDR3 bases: TGTGCCAGCCCCCCCAACTACGAGCAGTACTTC.